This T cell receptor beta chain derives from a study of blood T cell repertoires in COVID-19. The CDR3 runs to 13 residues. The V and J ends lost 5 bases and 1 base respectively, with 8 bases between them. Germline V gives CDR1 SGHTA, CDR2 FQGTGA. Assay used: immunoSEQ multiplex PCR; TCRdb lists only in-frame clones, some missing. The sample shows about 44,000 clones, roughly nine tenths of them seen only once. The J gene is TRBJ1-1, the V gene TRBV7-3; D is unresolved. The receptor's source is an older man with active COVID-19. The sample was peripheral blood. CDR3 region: CASSQSKNTEAFF. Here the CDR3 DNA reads TGTGCCAGCAGCCAAAGCAAGAACACTGAAGCTTTCTTT.